This T cell receptor beta chain was captured in a study of T cells in Graves' hyperthyroidism and ophthalmopathy. Regions amplified from RNA transcripts were the TCR beta CDR3 regions. Researchers ran a first-round RT-PCR on the TCR CDR3 using the HTBI primer set. TCRdb analysed the multiplex PCR reads with MiXCR anew, one entry per CDR3 protein. The sample consists of roughly 300,000 distinct CDR3 sequences, roughly 14% of them appearing once. Germline V gene data show CDR1 as SGHVS and CDR2 as FQNEAQ. With 2 bases clipped from V and 6 bases from J, the junction kept 22 bases outside the gene matches. The CDR3 has 21 amino acids. There are many counts of this clonotype. Not enrolled were patients with uncontrolled infection, other autoimmune disease, pregnancy or lactation. Based on clinical symptoms, serum thyroxine and TRAb, thyroid ultrasound and orbital computed tomography, diagnoses were reached. Fresh peripheral blood, around 9.2 ml of it, supplied the PBMCs.

Sequencing was done on a sample of blood. The chain links TRBV7-8 to TRBJ2-1; 10 bases line up with TRBD2. The source is a woman between 25 and 40 years old with Graves' hyperthyroidism. In DNA, the CDR3 is TGTGCCAGCAGCTTATACCCCCCCCACGCTGGTCGGCTAGCGGGAGCCAATGAGCAGTTCTTC. As protein: CASSLYPPHAGRLAGANEQFF.